This T cell receptor (beta chain) is drawn from a study of breast tumors, draining lymph nodes, adjacent tissues. This clonotype was counted at least ten times. Its antigen is undetermined. Study-level results: Data only fit, rather than demonstrated, lymph node origin of most tumor T cells. The data were judged consistent with most tumor T cells coming from lymph node and expanding in tumor. Compared with lymph nodes, tumors were less diverse; compared with nontumor tissue, more.

TCRdb reprocessed the multiplex PCR reads with MiXCR, giving one entry per CDR3 protein. The table has some 170,000 distinct CDR3 sequences, 30% to 35% seen once. Germline CDR1 is MNHEY and CDR2 is SVGAGI. There are 17 residues in the CDR3. V was clipped by 6 bases and J by 0 bases; unmatched bases: 11. Breast cancer patients provided tissue from their axillary draining lymph nodes. The specimen sequenced was axillary lymph node tissue. The sequence was obtained from a female donor with breast cancer. Some clones in this sample may be carry-over from other donors' samples. The chain joins TRBV6-5 to TRBJ2-1, with 7 bases that match TRBD2. CDR3: CASSPHRSGGSYNEQFF. The CDR3 DNA reads TGTGCCAGCAGCCCCCATCGGTCGGGGGGCTCCTACAATGAGCAGTTCTTC.